The entry below gives a single TCR beta chain sequence along with its context. What this receptor recognizes is not known. Base qualities are not recorded, but no much larger clone differs from it by a single base. This sample was included in a study of blood T cells in healthy people across ages (dated by TCRdb to about 2015). At the level of the whole study: In model experiments, template switching captured about one uniquely barcoded TCR beta cDNA molecule for every two T cells. Using deep sequencing normalized with unique cDNA molecular identifiers, the study measured how TCR beta repertoire diversity changes with age. The donors were divided into four age groups: young (average 16 years), middle-aged (roughly 40), aged (approximately 62) and long-lived (about 80). To avoid experimental bias, donors of different ages were distributed randomly across sequencing lanes. For two donors (one aged 18 to 29 and one aged 80 or older), the study analyzed two additional independent replicas of 1 million unique cDNA reads from the same blood draw. Beyond this particular receptor, the publication reports: Compared with the aged group, the long-lived group had more naive CD4+ T cells, fewer expanded clones and increased TCR diversity, a pattern suggesting age selection. As age increased, observed TCR beta diversity per million T cells dropped in a roughly linear way, and a significant reduction was already evident by age 40. Donor CMV infection status was unknown, potentially confounding age-related changes in expanded clonotypes. The percentage of naive T cells measured by flow cytometry correlated strongly with observed TCR beta diversity. Estimates of total diversity based on one million sequenced T cells were considered lower bounds and underestimates. Bulk unsorted PBMC profiling prevented conclusive comparison of naive and antigen-experienced compartments.

Library method: 5' RACE. Sequenced on an Illumina HiSeq 2500. A second PCR of about 6 to 11 cycles was performed with a sample-barcoded 5' primer and a J-beta primer mix. Each TCR beta cDNA molecule received a unique molecular identifier from a template-switch 5' adaptor carrying 12 random nucleotides. Each sample yielded at least 3 million CDR3-containing paired-end reads. All of the RNA was converted into first-strand cDNA using the Mint cDNA synthesis kit, with a TRBC-specific oligonucleotide serving as the primer. Following uracil-DNA glycosylase treatment, all cDNA underwent a first 18-cycle PCR with the universal primers M1SS and BC2_uni_R. On the authors' methods: For normalization, 1 million high-quality reads, each with a distinct molecular identifier, were randomly selected from each sample. Reads with shared molecular identifiers were discarded instead of being binned into consensus sequences. CDR3 identification, clonotype clustering and error correction used MiTCR with a Q25 quality threshold and the strictest error-elimination algorithm. Lower-bound total TCR beta diversity was estimated with a nonparametric unseen species model using Euler transformation. The public reads were reanalyzed by TCRdb: fastp trimming at Q25, MiXCR alignment, in-frame beta chains only. CDR3 protein duplicates are merged, each entry listing the most common genes and DNA. TCRdb's processing, not the authors' own work, is the source of the V and J calls. For this sample the table gives roughly 800,000 distinct CDR3 sequences, of which 55% to 75% were detected only once. The ten largest clonotypes hold approximately 23% of the sample.

The roughly 39 donors, aged roughly 6 to 100 years, were systemically healthy Caucasian individuals from Russia. Around 10 milliliters of peripheral blood were collected from each donor into EDTA-treated Vacutainer tubes. Ficoll-Paque density-gradient centrifugation was used to isolate PBMCs, with at least 6.5 million per sample. Total RNA was extracted from PBMCs with Trizol reagent, with at least 5 micrograms obtained per sample. Naive CD45RAhigh/CD27high T cell percentages were measured by flow cytometry on a PBMC aliquot from every donor. Sequencing was carried out using blood. The sequence was collected from a man aged 30-40 years in good health.

The CDR3 corresponds to CASSPNRGTYGYTF. The DNA is TGTGCCAGCTCACCAAACAGGGGGACCTATGGCTACACCTTC. The chain is assembled from TRBV18 and TRBJ1-2; TRBD1 aligns with 8 central bases. The germline V gene specifies KGHSH as CDR1 and LQKENI as CDR2. Germline trimming amounts to 2 bases on V and 4 bases on J, with 3 as the count of junction bases outside the gene matches. The cysteine opens and the phenylalanine closes a CDR3 of 14 amino acids. Only CDR3 DNA is held: 42 bases, read in frame from base 1.